The clone carrying this T cell receptor (beta chain) was seen more than once but under ten times. Its target is unknown. The data belong to a study of T cell repertoires in cytomegalovirus infection. In the study overall: The public TCR beta signatures pointed to both CMV infection and matching HLA type. Study results and caveats: The cumulative frequency of public TCR beta families identified carriers of CMV plus the relevant HLA. Dominant in the ex vivo response were TCR beta clonotypes restricted by HLA-C and specific for CMV.

TCRdb reanalysed the reads using MiXCR and keeps one entry per CDR3 protein. The sample consists of approximately 250,000 distinct CDR3 sequences, approximately 13% of them appearing once. V was shortened by 0 bases and J by 4 bases, with 9 bases between the two germline ends. CDR1 is KGHSH and CDR2 is LQKENI in the germline V gene. This CDR3 spans 14 amino acids. Sequenced material: PBMCs. V gene TRBV18 combines with J gene TRBJ1-1, with D perhaps matching TRBD1 (5 bases). The receptor comes from a human donor in good health (CMV status not recorded). Some clones in this sample may be carry-over from other donors' samples. The CDR3: CASSPPSGFTEAFF. Written as DNA, the CDR3 is TGTGCCAGCTCACCACCATCAGGGTTCACTGAAGCTTTCTTT.